These 26 T cell receptor beta chains came from one sample sequenced in a study of blood T cell repertoires in COVID-19. The data were produced by immunoSEQ multiplex PCR, yet TCRdb's version contains in-frame clones alone and is incomplete. The sample shows 150,000 to 200,000 clones, roughly 91% of them seen only once. Sequencing was done on a sample of peripheral blood. Receptor source: a man between 35 and 55 years old with active or convalescent COVID-19.

The V call is TRBV5-4, the J call TRBJ1-2, with 9 bases fitting TRBD1. The CDR3 is made up of 15 amino acids. From germline, CDR1 is SGHNT and CDR2 YYREEE (reference sequence). V gave up 3 bases and J gave up 3 bases; unmatched junction bases: 6. CDR3 residues: CASSWGTGHDYGYTF. DNA of the CDR3: TGTGCCAGCAGCTGGGGGACAGGGCATGACTATGGCTACACCTTC.

The chain recombines TRBV4-2 with TRBJ2-5, with a possible D match to TRBD2 (5 bases). CDR1 LGHNA and CDR2 YNFKEQ come from the germline V gene. The CDR3 is 13 residues long. V lost 0 bases and J 7 bases, leaving 9 bases between the germline ends. For the CDR3, the DNA is TGTGCCAGCAGCCAAGATCCGGCGGGGACCCAGTACTTC. As protein: CASSQDPAGTQYF.

This chain connects TRBV7-9 to TRBJ2-3; D is unclear. The V gene lost 5 bases and the J gene lost 4 bases, with 7 bases spanning the gap. CDR3 length: 12 amino acids. CDR1 is SEHNR and CDR2 is FQNEAQ in the germline V gene (reference sequence). CDR3: CASSASSDTQYF. In nucleotides, the CDR3 is TGTGCCAGCAGCGCGAGTTCAGATACGCAGTATTTT.

This clone was observed a single time. The chain has TRBV15 and TRBJ2-7; D possibly corresponds to TRBD1 (6 bases). The CDR3 is 13 residues long. Germline-derived CDR1 and CDR2 are LNHNV and YYDKDF (reference sequence). V lost 7 bases to trimming and J lost 5 bases, with 15 bases between them. CDR3 nucleotides: TGTGCCACCACTGTAGGGGGTCGCAACGAGCAGTACTTC. Translated, it gives CATTVGGRNEQYF.

The CDR3: CASSIRPIMAGSADTQYF. CDR3 DNA sequence: TGTGCCAGTAGTATTCGTCCCATTATGGCGGGTTCGGCGGATACGCAGTATTTT. The rearrangement links TRBV19 to TRBJ2-3, with D possibly being TRBD2 (5 bases). The CDR3 is made up of 18 amino acids. V lost 3 bases to trimming and J lost 6 bases, with 25 bases between them. Germline lookup yields CDR1 LNHDA and CDR2 SQIVND (reference sequence). Together with reference TRBV19 and TRBJ2-3, the CDR3 gives the full variable domain: DGGITQSPKYLFRKEGQNVTLSCEQNLNHDAMYWYRQDPGQGLRLIYYSQIVNDFQKGDIAEGYSVSREKKESFPLTVTSAQKNPTAFYLCASSIRPIMAGSADTQYFGPGTRLTVL.

This clone appeared a single time. The chain recombines TRBV5-1 with TRBJ2-1; perhaps TRBD1 as D (6 bases). Trimming took off 3 bases at V and 2 bases at J, with 12 bases between the two ends. In germline, CDR1 is SGHRS, CDR2 YFSETQ. The CDR3 is 15 residues long. The CDR3 spells CASSSATGAYNEQFF. CDR3 nucleotides: TGCGCCAGCAGCTCGGCGACAGGAGCCTACAATGAGCAGTTCTTC.

The chain couples TRBV5-1 to TRBJ2-6; D gene ambiguous. Per the germline V gene, CDR1 is SGHRS and CDR2 is YFSETQ. The CDR3 is 15 amino acids. Trimming took off 0 bases at V and 0 bases at J, with 4 bases between the two ends. CDR3 bases: TGCGCCAGCAGCTTGGAGAGCTCTGGGGCCAACGTCCTGACTTTC. This translates into CASSLESSGANVLTF.

The rearrangement links TRBV5-1 to TRBJ1-3, with D unclear. The CDR3 totals 17 residues. Trimming pared 0 bases from V and 0 bases from J, leaving 13 bases between. Germline CDR1 reads SGHRS; CDR2 reads YFSETQ. CDR3 in amino acids: CASSLEMAAPSGNTIYF. The DNA of the CDR3 is TGCGCCAGCAGCTTGGAAATGGCTGCACCCTCTGGAAACACCATATATTTT.

This clone has just one count. This chain uses TRBV18 with TRBJ1-3; D unresolved. Germline V gene lookup returns CDR1 KGHSH and CDR2 LQKENI. The germline V and J ends were trimmed by 6 bases and 1 base, with 13 bases remaining between them. CDR3 length equals 15 residues. The CDR3, as DNA: TGTGCCAGCTCCCCCGGTGGGAGATCTGGAAACACCATATATTTT. It encodes CASSPGGRSGNTIYF.

The V gene is TRBV24-1, the J gene TRBJ2-1; TRBD1 is a possible D gene (6 bases). This CDR3 region has 15 residues. The germline gives CDR1 KGHDR, CDR2 SFDVKD. V was pared by 4 bases and J by 3 bases, with 12 bases between. CDR3 sequence (DNA): TGTGCCACCAGTGACTACGGACAGCTCTACAATGAGCAGTTCTTC. It encodes CATSDYGQLYNEQFF.

The chain employs TRBV19 and TRBJ1-5; 8 nucleotides line up with TRBD1. Germline V gene sequence: CDR1 LNHDA, CDR2 SQIVND (reference sequence). CDR3 length equals 15 residues. Losses at the gene ends were 6 bases for V and 2 bases for J; bases not matched to a gene: 6. The CDR3 is CASRTQTGGNQPQHF. CDR3 nucleotide sequence: TGTGCCAGTAGGACCCAGACAGGGGGCAATCAGCCCCAGCATTTT. Full variable domain (remainder filled in from reference TRBV19 and TRBJ1-5): DGGITQSPKYLFRKEGQNVTLSCEQNLNHDAMYWYRQDPGQGLRLIYYSQIVNDFQKGDIAEGYSVSREKKESFPLTVTSAQKNPTAFYLCASRTQTGGNQPQHFGDGTRLSIL.

This chain connects TRBV29-1 to TRBJ1-2; no clear D. The CDR3 is 13 residues long. The V gene's germline CDR1 is SQVTM and CDR2 ANQGSEA. V lost 6 bases and J 7 bases, leaving 18 bases between the germline ends. The CDR3 nucleotides read TGCAGCGTGGACTCTAGAAGGGATGCTGGCTACACCTTC. It translates to CSVDSRRDAGYTF.

The rearrangement joins TRBV6-4 to TRBJ1-5, with D possibly matching TRBD1 (6 bases). Germline values: CDR1 MRHNA, CDR2 SNTAGT. The V gene lost 3 bases and the J gene lost 5 bases, with 8 bases spanning the gap. The CDR3 covers 13 residues. CDR3 DNA sequence: TGTGCCAGCAGTGAAGACAGGTATCAGCCCCAGCATTTT. This encodes CASSEDRYQPQHF.

The V gene is TRBV5-1, the J gene TRBJ2-2; TRBD1 matches 7 bases. Germline trimming cut 1 base from V and 0 bases from J; bases unmatched to any gene: 3. Germline V lookup: CDR1 SGHRS, CDR2 YFSETQ. The CDR3 is made up of 16 amino acids. CDR3 coding DNA: TGCGCCAGCAGCTTGAGAACAGGGGCGAACACCGGGGAGCTGTTTTTT. Translated, it gives CASSLRTGANTGELFF.

This chain uses TRBV6-6 with TRBJ1-5; TRBD1 aligns across 7 bases. V shed 7 bases, J shed 0 bases, and the junction held 6 bases outside the gene matches. The CDR3 consists of 15 residues. The germline gives CDR1 MNHNY, CDR2 SVGAGI (reference sequence). As DNA, the CDR3 is TGTGCCAGCACCCAGGGACAGAATAGCAATCAGCCCCAGCATTTT. Protein product: CASTQGQNSNQPQHF.

This clone was seen a single time. This sequence joins TRBV5-1 and TRBJ2-1; D unresolved. The CDR3 loop spans 12 amino acids. CDR1 SGHRS and CDR2 YFSETQ come from the germline V gene. The V end lost 1 base, the J end lost 6 bases, and 5 bases lay between the germline ends. The CDR3 sequence is CASSLWPNEQFF. DNA of the CDR3: TGCGCCAGCAGCTTGTGGCCCAATGAGCAGTTCTTC.

This rearrangement joins TRBV19 to TRBJ2-7; no reliable D call. The ends were cut back, 3 bases at V and 3 bases at J, with 15 bases in the middle. CDR1 is LNHDA and CDR2 is SQIVND in the germline V gene (reference sequence). The CDR3 consists of 15 residues. The CDR3 region is CASSIGEKVDYEQYF. DNA of the CDR3: TGTGCCAGTAGTATTGGAGAGAAGGTCGACTACGAGCAGTACTTC.

The chain combines TRBV6-5 with TRBJ1-1; tentative D call: TRBD1 (5 bases). Trimming left V 6 bases short and J 3 bases short, with 11 bases between. Per germline, CDR1 MNHEY and CDR2 SVGAGI. The CDR3 loop spans 13 amino acids. CDR3 bases: TGTGCCAGCAGACGTGACAGATACACTGAAGCTTTCTTT. The encoded protein is CASRRDRYTEAFF.

This rearrangement joins TRBV29-1 to TRBJ2-3; D is ambiguous. Between the trimmed V and J ends, which lost 6 bases and 6 bases, there was a span of 7 bases. CDR3 length: 10 residues. Germline assignment: CDR1 SQVTM and CDR2 ANQGSEA. The CDR3 DNA reads TGCAGCGTGAGTATGGATACGCAGTATTTT. Its protein product is CSVSMDTQYF.

This rearrangement joins TRBV3-1 (or the pseudogene TRBV3-2) to TRBJ1-2; TRBD1 might be the D (5 bases). Trimming took 1 base from V and 0 from J, leaving 6 bases between them. The CDR3 contains 14 residues. Per the germline V gene, CDR1 is LGHDT and CDR2 is YNNKEL (reference sequence). CDR3 sequence reads: CASSQGQSNYGYTF. CDR3 bases: TGTGCCAGCAGCCAAGGACAGTCTAACTATGGCTACACCTTC.

CDR3 loop: CASSEAANEQFF. CDR3 coding DNA: TGTGCCAGCAGTGAAGCTGCCAATGAGCAGTTCTTC. V gene TRBV12-3 or TRBV12-4 combines with J gene TRBJ2-1; D ambiguous. The CDR3 is 12 residues long. V was cut by 5 bases and J by 6 bases, with 8 bases left in between.

The V call is TRBV5-6, the J call TRBJ1-1; weak D call: TRBD1 (6 bases). Germline V lookup: CDR1 SGHDT, CDR2 YYEEEE. The CDR3 runs 16 residues. Trimming cost V 1 base and J 5 bases, with 18 bases left between them. The CDR3 spells CASSLSPQGMWTEAFF. As DNA, the CDR3 is TGTGCCAGCAGCTTGTCACCGCAGGGGATGTGGACTGAAGCTTTCTTT.

The chain joins TRBV29-1 to TRBJ1-5; 9 nucleotides agree with TRBD1. The ends lost 6 bases at V and 6 bases at J; junction bases unmatched: 6. Per germline, CDR1 SQVTM and CDR2 ANQGSEA. This CDR3 has 13 residues. The DNA of the CDR3 is TGCAGCGTGGGGGACAGGGCGGGTCAGCCCCAGCATTTT. This codes for CSVGDRAGQPQHF.

The rearrangement joins TRBV5-1 to TRBJ2-6; no reliable D call. Germline V gives CDR1 SGHRS, CDR2 YFSETQ. The CDR3 contains 15 residues. The V end lost 3 bases, the J end lost 0 bases, and 7 bases lay between the germline ends. The CDR3 spells CASSSSLSGANVLTF. The DNA for the CDR3 is TGCGCCAGCAGCTCCTCTCTCTCTGGGGCCAACGTCCTGACTTTC.

This clone was observed a handful of times. One junction end does not reproduce the germline sequence, and a read error may be involved. The chain links TRBV28 to TRBJ1-5; 8 positions match TRBD1. Germline V lookup: CDR1 MDHEN, CDR2 SYDVKM. The CDR3 has 15 residues. This chain's CDR3 is CATDPGQVYNRPQHF. The CDR3, as DNA: TGTGCCACCGATCCGGGACAGGTATACAATCGGCCCCAGCATTTT.

The chain uses TRBV18 and TRBJ2-3, with TRBD2 matching over 9 bases. Germline V lookup: CDR1 KGHSH, CDR2 LQKENI. The CDR3 is made up of 17 amino acids. The trim removed 1 base at V and 2 bases at J, leaving 7 bases unmatched. CDR3 DNA sequence: TGTGCCAGCTCACCACTCCCAGCGGGGGGACCCACAGATACGCAGTATTTT. Protein: CASSPLPAGGPTDTQYF.